This T cell receptor beta chain was identified in a study of Ad26.COV2.S vaccination and SARS-CoV-2 variants. Study as a whole: Donor got 5x10^10 or 1x10^11 viral particles of Ad26.COV2.S.

Documented treatment: approximately 18 received Ad26.COV2.S at low or high dose, single or two shots; 5 received placebo; per-sample allocation not given. All samples were drawn on day 63, counting from the first vaccine or placebo injection. Expressing Wuhan-strain SARS-CoV-2 spike, an Ad26 vector served as the vaccine. TCRdb's table, derived via immunoSEQ multiplex PCR, lists solely in-frame clones and lacks some. The data show approximately 480,000 clones, with roughly 89% seen just once and around 13% held by the top ten. As regards this clone: Antigen unknown.

The J segment lost 0 bases and the V segment lost 2 bases, leaving 11 bases of the junction unmatched. This CDR3 spans 19 amino acids. The germline CDR1 and CDR2 sequences are SGHVS and FQNEAQ. Whole-study findings and limits: Reportedly, spike-specific CD8+ and CD4+ T cell responses achieved substantial breadth once vaccination had taken place. Vaccinated and placebo-treated recipients had similar non-spike TCR breadth.

J is TRBJ1-4 and V is TRBV7-8; 8 bases are shared with TRBD1. The receptor comes from a person between 18 and 65 years old who received the Ad26.COV2.S COVID-19 vaccine or a placebo. The source was peripheral blood, collected in a trial of Ad26.COV2.S vaccine versus placebo. The CDR3 DNA sequence: TGTGCCAGCAGCTTAAATCCAGGGGGCCGGATTGCAACTAATGAAAAACTGTTTTTT. Amino acids: CASSLNPGGRIATNEKLFF.